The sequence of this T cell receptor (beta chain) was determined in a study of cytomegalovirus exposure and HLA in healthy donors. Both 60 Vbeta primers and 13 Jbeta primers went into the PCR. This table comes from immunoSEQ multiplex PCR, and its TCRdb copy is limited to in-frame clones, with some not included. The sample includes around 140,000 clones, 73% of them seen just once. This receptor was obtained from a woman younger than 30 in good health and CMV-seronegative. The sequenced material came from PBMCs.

The CDR3 loop is CASSPDSANTGELFF. CDR3 in DNA: TGTGCCAGCAGCCCGGACTCTGCGAACACCGGGGAGCTGTTTTTT. This chain joins TRBV7-9 and TRBJ2-2; tentatively, D is TRBD2 (5 bases). V lost 5 bases and J lost 0, with 10 bases in between. CDR1 and CDR2 (germline): SEHNR, FQNEAQ (reference sequence). The CDR3 runs to 15 residues.